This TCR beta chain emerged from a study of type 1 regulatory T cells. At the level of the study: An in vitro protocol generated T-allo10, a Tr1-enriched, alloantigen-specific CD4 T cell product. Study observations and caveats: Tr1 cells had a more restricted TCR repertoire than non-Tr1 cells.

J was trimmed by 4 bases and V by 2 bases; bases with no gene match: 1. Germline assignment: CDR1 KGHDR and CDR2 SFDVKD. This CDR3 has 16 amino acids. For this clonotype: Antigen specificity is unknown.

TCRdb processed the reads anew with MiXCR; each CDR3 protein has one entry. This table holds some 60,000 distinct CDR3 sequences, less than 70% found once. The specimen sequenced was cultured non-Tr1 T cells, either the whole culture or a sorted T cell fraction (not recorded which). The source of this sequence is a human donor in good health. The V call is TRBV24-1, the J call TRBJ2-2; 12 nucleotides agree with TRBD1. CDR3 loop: CATSDSGQGATGELFF. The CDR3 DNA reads TGTGCCACCAGTGATTCGGGACAGGGGGCCACCGGGGAGCTGTTTTTT.